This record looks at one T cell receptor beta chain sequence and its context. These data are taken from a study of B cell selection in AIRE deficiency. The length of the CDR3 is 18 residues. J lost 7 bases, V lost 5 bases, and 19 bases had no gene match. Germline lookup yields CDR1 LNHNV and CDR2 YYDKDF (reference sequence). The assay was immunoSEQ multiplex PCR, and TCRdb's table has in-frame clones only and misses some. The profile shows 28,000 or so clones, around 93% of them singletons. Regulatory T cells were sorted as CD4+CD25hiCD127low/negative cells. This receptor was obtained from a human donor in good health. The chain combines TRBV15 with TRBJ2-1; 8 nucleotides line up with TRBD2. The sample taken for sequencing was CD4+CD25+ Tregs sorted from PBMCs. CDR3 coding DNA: TGTGCCACCAGCCGCCGCCGTATCGAAAACGGGGGGGCAAATGAGCAGTTCTTC. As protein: CATSRRRIENGGANEQFF.